The clone carrying this T cell receptor beta chain has a single count. The repertoire was sequenced with immunoSEQ multiplex PCR; TCRdb's copy has only in-frame clones and lacks some. This table holds about 1.1 million clones, approximately 77% found once. These data come from a study of shared clonotypes between healthy human individuals. V was clipped by 2 bases and J by 8 bases; unmatched bases: 7. The CDR3 is made up of 16 amino acids. Germline V gene data show CDR1 as KGHSY and CDR2 as FQNENV. This chain uses TRBV16 with TRBJ2-1; 12 bases fit TRBD2. The sequenced sample was memory CD4+ T cells from PBMCs. Subset reported: CD45RA-negative fraction. This sequence originates from a man younger than 30 in good health. Some clones in this sample may be carry-over from other donors' samples. CDR3 sequence: CASSQGLAGGPDEQFF. The CDR3, as DNA: TGTGCCAGCAGCCAAGGGCTAGCGGGAGGGCCGGATGAGCAGTTCTTC.